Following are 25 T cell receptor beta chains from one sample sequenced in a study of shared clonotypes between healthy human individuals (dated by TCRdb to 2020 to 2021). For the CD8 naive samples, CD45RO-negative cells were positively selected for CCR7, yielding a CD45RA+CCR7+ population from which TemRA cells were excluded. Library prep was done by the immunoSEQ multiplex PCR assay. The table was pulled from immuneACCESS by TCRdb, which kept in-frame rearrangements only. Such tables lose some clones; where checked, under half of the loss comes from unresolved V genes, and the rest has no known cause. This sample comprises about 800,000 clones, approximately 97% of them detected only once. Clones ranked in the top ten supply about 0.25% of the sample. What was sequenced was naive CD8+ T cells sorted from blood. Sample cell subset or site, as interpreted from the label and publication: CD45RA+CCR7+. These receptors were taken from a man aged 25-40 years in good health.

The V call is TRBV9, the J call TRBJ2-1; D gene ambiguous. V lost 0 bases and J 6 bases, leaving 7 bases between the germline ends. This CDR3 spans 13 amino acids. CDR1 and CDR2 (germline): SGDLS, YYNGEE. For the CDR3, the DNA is TGTGCCAGCAGCGTAGTGACTTCCAATGAGCAGTTCTTC. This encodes CASSVVTSNEQFF.

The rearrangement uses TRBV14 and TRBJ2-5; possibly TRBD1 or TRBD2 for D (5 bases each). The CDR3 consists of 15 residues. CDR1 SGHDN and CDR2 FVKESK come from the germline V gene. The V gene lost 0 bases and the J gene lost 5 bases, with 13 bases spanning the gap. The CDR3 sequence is CASSQDRDPGETQYF. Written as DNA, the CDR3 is TGTGCCAGCAGCCAAGACCGGGACCCCGGGGAGACCCAGTACTTC.

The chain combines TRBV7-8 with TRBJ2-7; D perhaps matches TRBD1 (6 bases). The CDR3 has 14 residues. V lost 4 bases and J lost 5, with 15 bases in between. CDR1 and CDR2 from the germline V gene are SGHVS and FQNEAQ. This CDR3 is CASSYPGQRNEQYF. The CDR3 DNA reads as TGTGCCAGCAGCTATCCGGGACAAAGGAACGAGCAGTACTTC.

CDR3 DNA sequence: TGTGCCAGCAGCCAAGCGGCCAGGGCGAGCAATCAGCCCCAGCATTTT. It is translated as CASSQAARASNQPQHF. The chain employs TRBV4-2 and TRBJ1-5, with D maybe TRBD1 (5 bases). The germline V and J ends were trimmed by 1 base and 1 base, with 11 bases remaining between them. Germline assignment: CDR1 LGHNA and CDR2 YNFKEQ. The CDR3 loop spans 16 amino acids.

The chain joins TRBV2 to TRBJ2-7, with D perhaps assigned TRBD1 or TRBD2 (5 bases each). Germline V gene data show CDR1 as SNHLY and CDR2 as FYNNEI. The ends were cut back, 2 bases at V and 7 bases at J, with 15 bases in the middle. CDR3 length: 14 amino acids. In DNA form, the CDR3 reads TGTGCCAGCAGTGAACGGAGTGGGGGTTGGGAGCAGTACTTC. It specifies CASSERSGGWEQYF.

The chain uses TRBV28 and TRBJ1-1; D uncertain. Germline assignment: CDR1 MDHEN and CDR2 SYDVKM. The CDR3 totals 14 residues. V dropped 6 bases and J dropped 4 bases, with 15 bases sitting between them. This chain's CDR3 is CASRKLRGFTEAFF. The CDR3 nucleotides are TGTGCCAGCAGAAAACTGCGGGGTTTCACTGAAGCTTTCTTT.

CDR3 sequence: CAQGELAGDTQYF. In nucleotides, the CDR3 is TGTGCCCAGGGAGAGCTAGCGGGAGATACGCAGTATTTT. The chain combines TRBV21-1 with TRBJ2-3; the table's D call, TRBD2, was not checked against the DNA. TRBV21-1 is described as a pseudogene. The CDR3 runs to 13 residues.

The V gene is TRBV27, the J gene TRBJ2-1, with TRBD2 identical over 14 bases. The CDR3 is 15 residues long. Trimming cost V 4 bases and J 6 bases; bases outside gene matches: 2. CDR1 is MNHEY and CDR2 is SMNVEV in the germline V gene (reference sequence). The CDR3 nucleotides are TGTGCCAGCAGTTCGACTAGCGGGAGGGCCAATGAGCAGTTCTTC. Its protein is CASSSTSGRANEQFF.

The CDR3 sequence is CASSLRTTLDNEQFF. The DNA for the CDR3 is TGTGCCAGCAGTCTCCGCACCACGTTGGACAATGAGCAGTTCTTC. The rearrangement links TRBV5-8 to TRBJ2-1, with D uncertain. The CDR3 runs 15 residues. V shed 5 bases and J shed 5 bases, with 17 bases lying between them. Germline V gene sequence: CDR1 SGHTS, CDR2 YDEGEE.

CDR3 DNA sequence: TGTGCCAGCAGCCAGGGGGAACCCTACGGCTACACCTTC. Encoded protein: CASSQGEPYGYTF. The V call is TRBV7-9, the J call TRBJ1-2; 7 bases are a match to TRBD1. Trimming removed 5 bases from V and 8 bases from J; junction bases left unmatched: 8. The CDR3 consists of 13 residues. CDR1 is SEHNR and CDR2 is FQNEAQ in the germline V gene (reference sequence).

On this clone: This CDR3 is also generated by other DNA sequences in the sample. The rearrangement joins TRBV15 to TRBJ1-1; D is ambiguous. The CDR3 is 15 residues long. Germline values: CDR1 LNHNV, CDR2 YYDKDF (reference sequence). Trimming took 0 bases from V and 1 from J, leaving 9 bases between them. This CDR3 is CATSRDRGPNTEAFF. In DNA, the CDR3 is TGTGCCACCAGCAGAGATCGAGGCCCGAACACTGAAGCTTTCTTT.

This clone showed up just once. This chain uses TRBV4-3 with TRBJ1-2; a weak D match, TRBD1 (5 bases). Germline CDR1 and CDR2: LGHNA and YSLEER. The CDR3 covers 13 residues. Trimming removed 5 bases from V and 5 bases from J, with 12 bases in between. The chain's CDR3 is CASSSTGGYGYTF. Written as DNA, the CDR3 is TGCGCCAGCAGCAGTACAGGCGGGTATGGCTACACCTTC.

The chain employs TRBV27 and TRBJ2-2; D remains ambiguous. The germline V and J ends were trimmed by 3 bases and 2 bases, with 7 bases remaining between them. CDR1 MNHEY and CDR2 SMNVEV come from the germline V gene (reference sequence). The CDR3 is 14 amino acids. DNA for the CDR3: TGTGCCAGCAGTTTTGGTTACAACACCGGGGAGCTGTTTTTT. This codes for CASSFGYNTGELFF.

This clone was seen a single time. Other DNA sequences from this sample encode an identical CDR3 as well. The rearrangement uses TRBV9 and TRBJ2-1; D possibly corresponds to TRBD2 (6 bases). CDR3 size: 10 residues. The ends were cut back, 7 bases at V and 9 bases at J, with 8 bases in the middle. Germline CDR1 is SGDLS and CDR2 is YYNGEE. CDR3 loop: CASGGGEQFF. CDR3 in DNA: TGTGCCAGCGGGGGAGGTGAGCAGTTCTTC.

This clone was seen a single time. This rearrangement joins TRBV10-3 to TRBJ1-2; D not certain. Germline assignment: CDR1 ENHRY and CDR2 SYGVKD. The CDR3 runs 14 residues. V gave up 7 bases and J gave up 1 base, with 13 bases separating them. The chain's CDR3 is CAITAPGINYGYTF. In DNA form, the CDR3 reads TGTGCCATCACGGCCCCAGGAATTAACTATGGCTACACCTTC.

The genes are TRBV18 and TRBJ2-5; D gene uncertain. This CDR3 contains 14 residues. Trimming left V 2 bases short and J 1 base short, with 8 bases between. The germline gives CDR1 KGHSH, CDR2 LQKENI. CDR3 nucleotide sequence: TGTGCCAGCTCACCAAGTTCCCCCCAAGAGACCCAGTACTTC. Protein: CASSPSSPQETQYF.

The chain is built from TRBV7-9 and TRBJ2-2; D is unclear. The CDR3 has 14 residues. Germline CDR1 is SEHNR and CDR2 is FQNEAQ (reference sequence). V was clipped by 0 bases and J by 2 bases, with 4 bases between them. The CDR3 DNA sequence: TGTGCCAGCAGCTTAGCGCGAAACACCGGGGAGCTGTTTTTT. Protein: CASSLARNTGELFF.

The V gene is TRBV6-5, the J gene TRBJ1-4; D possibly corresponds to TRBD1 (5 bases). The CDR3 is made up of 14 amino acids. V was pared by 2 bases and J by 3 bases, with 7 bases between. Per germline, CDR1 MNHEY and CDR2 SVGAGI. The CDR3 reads CASSYRGANEKLFF. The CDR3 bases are TGTGCCAGCAGTTACCGAGGGGCTAATGAAAAACTGTTTTTT.

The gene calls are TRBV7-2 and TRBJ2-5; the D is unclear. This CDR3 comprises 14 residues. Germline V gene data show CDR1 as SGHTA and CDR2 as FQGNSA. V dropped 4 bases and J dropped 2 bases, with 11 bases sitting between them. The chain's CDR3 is CASSWSDWQETQYF. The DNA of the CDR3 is TGTGCCAGCAGCTGGTCCGACTGGCAAGAGACCCAGTACTTC.

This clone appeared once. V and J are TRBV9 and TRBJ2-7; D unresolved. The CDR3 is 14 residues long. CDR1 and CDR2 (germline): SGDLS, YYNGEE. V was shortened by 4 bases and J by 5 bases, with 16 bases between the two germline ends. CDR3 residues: CASSPPAAPDEQYF. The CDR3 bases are TGTGCCAGCAGCCCCCCGGCAGCCCCGGACGAGCAGTACTTC.

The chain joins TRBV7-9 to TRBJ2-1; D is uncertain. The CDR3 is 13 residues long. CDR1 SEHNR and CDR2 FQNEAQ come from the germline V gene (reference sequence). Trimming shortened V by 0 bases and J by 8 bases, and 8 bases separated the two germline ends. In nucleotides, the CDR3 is TGTGCCAGCAGCTTAGCAGCAAGGGATGAGCAGTTCTTC. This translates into CASSLAARDEQFF.

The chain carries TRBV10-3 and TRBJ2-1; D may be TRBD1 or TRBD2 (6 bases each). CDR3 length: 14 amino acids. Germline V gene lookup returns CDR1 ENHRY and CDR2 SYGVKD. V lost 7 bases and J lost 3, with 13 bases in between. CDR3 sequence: CAIIRGDNYNEQFF. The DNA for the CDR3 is TGTGCCATCATTCGCGGGGACAACTACAATGAGCAGTTCTTC.

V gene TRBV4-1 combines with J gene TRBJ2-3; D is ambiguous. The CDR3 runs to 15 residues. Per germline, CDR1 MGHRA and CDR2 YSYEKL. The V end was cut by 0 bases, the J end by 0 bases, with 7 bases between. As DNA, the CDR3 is TGCGCCAGCAGCCAAGATCTTGGCAGCACAGATACGCAGTATTTT. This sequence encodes CASSQDLGSTDTQYF.

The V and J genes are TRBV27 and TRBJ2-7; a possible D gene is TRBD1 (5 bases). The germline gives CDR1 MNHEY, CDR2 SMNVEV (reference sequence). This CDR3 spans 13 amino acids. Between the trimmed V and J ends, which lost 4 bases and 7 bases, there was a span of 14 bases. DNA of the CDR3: TGTGCCAGCAGTTGGGGCCCAAGGGTTGAGCAGTACTTC. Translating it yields CASSWGPRVEQYF.

The CDR3 bases are TGCGCCAGCAGGATTGGAAACACCATATATTTT. Translation gives CASRIGNTIYF. The chain uses TRBV4-1 and TRBJ1-3; D is unresolved. Germline V gene lookup returns CDR1 MGHRA and CDR2 YSYEKL. The CDR3 has 11 residues. The V end was cut by 6 bases, the J end by 3 bases, with 3 bases between.